This T cell receptor beta chain was documented in a study of shared clonotypes between healthy human individuals. The assay was immunoSEQ multiplex PCR, and TCRdb's table has in-frame clones only and misses some. The table lists some 1,400,000 clones, more than 95% of them singletons. This CDR3 region has 15 residues. Specimen: naive CD4+ T cells sorted from blood. Regarding subset: CD45RA+ positively selected. This receptor was obtained from a man aged 25-45 years in good health. The rearrangement links TRBV21-1 to TRBJ1-2; the D call of TRBD1 is as the table states it, not checked on the DNA. TRBV21-1 is tagged as a pseudogene. In DNA, the CDR3 is TGTGCCAGCAGACAGCGACAGGGGGCGGGGTATGGCTACACCTTC. This sequence encodes CASRQRQGAGYGYTF.